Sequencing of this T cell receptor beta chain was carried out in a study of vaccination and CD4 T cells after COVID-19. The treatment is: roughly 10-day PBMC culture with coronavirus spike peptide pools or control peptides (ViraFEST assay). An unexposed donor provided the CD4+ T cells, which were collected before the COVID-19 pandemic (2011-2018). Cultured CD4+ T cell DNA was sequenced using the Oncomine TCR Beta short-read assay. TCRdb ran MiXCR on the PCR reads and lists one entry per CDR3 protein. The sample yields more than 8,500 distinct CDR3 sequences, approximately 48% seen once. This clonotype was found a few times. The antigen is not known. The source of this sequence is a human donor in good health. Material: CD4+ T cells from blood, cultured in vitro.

DNA for the CDR3: TGTGCCAGCAACCCCCTAGACGGCCCGAATCAGCCCCAGCATTTT. It codes for CASNPLDGPNQPQHF. V and J are TRBV21-1 and TRBJ1-5; no check of the table's D call, TRBD1, against the DNA was made. TRBV21-1 is a pseudogene. The CDR3 has 15 residues.